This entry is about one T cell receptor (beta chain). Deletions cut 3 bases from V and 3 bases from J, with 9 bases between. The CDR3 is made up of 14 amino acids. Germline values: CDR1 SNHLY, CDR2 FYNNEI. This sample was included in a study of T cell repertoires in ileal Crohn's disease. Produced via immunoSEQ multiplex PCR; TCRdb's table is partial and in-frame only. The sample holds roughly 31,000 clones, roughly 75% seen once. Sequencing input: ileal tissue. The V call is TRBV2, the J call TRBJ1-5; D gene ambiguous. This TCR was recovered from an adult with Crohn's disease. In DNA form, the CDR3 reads TGTGCCAGCAGTGAGCAGGCCTTCAATCAGCCCCAGCATTTT. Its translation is CASSEQAFNQPQHF.